Below, 10 T cell receptor beta chains from the same sample are listed, as sequenced in a study of T cell responses to AZD1222 COVID-19 vaccine. The protocol was immunoSEQ multiplex PCR, while the TCRdb copy is restricted to in-frame clones and leaves out a portion. The table includes 150,000 or so clones, 80% to 95% detected once. Specimen: peripheral blood, collected on day 0 of AZD1222 vaccination. The receptor set was obtained from an adult in good health.

This rearrangement joins TRBV7-2 to TRBJ2-4, with D perhaps matching TRBD1 (5 bases). V lost 0 bases and J lost 3, with 15 bases in between. The germline V gene encodes CDR1 SGHTA and CDR2 FQGNSA. CDR3 length: 17 amino acids. In DNA form, the CDR3 reads TGTGCCAGCAGCTTAGCCCCCCGGACACGGTTCAAAAACATTCAGTACTTC. Its translation: CASSLAPRTRFKNIQYF.

The V and J genes are TRBV28 and TRBJ2-5, with 7 nucleotides matching TRBD2. J gave up 5 bases and V 5 bases, and 14 bases lay outside the gene matches. The CDR3 totals 16 residues. Germline values: CDR1 MDHEN, CDR2 SYDVKM. The CDR3 sequence is CASSPTSGKTGETQYF. In nucleotides, the CDR3 is TGTGCCAGCAGTCCCACCAGCGGGAAGACGGGGGAGACCCAGTACTTC.

V gene TRBV18 combines with J gene TRBJ1-4; no clear D. Trimming left V 0 bases short and J 6 bases short, with 5 bases between. The CDR3 totals 13 residues. Germline V gene data show CDR1 as KGHSH and CDR2 as LQKENI. The CDR3 sequence is CASSPPHDEKLFF. CDR3 DNA sequence: TGTGCCAGCTCACCACCCCACGATGAAAAACTGTTTTTT.

The V gene is TRBV27, the J gene TRBJ1-2; TRBD1 matches at 7 bases. Germline V gene data show CDR1 as MNHEY and CDR2 as SMNVEV (reference sequence). This CDR3 has 13 residues. V shed 3 bases, J shed 7 bases, and the junction held 5 bases outside the gene matches. The CDR3 DNA reads TGTGCCAGCAGTTTCCGGGACAGCCGTGGCTACACCTTC. This translates into CASSFRDSRGYTF.

This clone was observed once. This chain joins TRBV11-2 and TRBJ1-4, with D possibly being TRBD1 (5 bases). The CDR3 extends over 15 amino acids. Germline V gene lookup returns CDR1 SGHAT and CDR2 FQNNGV. The V end lost 1 base, the J end lost 7 bases, and 13 bases lay between the germline ends. Here the CDR3 reads CASSLAGDGGEKLFF. DNA for the CDR3: TGTGCCAGCAGCTTAGCCGGGGACGGTGGTGAAAAACTGTTTTTT.

This clone showed up just a few times. The rearrangement links TRBV6-2 or TRBV6-3 to TRBJ1-3; D is perhaps TRBD1 (5 bases). The CDR3 extends over 13 amino acids. Germline CDR1 and CDR2: MNHEY and SVGEGT. V lost 4 bases, J lost 2 bases, and 6 bases lay in between. The CDR3 loop is CASSSGPGNTIYF. The CDR3 DNA reads as TGTGCCAGCAGTTCGGGGCCTGGAAACACCATATATTTT.

The chain is built from TRBV18 and TRBJ2-1, with TRBD1 identical over 10 bases. V shed 2 bases and J 3 bases; nucleotides not matched to a gene: 1. This CDR3 is built from 15 residues. The germline V gene encodes CDR1 KGHSH and CDR2 LQKENI. Here the CDR3 reads CASSPGQGVYNEQFF. CDR3 bases: TGTGCCAGCTCACCAGGACAGGGGGTCTACAATGAGCAGTTCTTC.

The CDR3, as DNA: TGTGCCATCACAGATGGGTTAGGGGCCTCCCGTACGAACACTGAAGCTTTCTTT. It specifies CAITDGLGASRTNTEAFF. V is TRBV10-3 and J is TRBJ1-1; possible D gene TRBD1, 5 bases. V lost 7 bases to trimming and J lost 1 base, with 25 bases between them. The CDR3 length is 18 residues. Germline V gene sequence: CDR1 ENHRY, CDR2 SYGVKD.

This chain links TRBV5-1 with TRBJ1-1; tentatively, D is TRBD1 (5 bases). There are 13 residues in the CDR3. Germline V gene lookup returns CDR1 SGHRS and CDR2 YFSETQ. V was shortened by 3 bases and J by 4 bases, with 10 bases between the two germline ends. DNA for the CDR3: TGCGCCAGCAGCTATCGGACACCCACTGAAGCTTTCTTT. Translation: CASSYRTPTEAFF.

V usage is TRBV7-9 and J usage is TRBJ2-2; TRBD2 matches 8 bases. The CDR3 contains 15 residues. V shed 10 bases and J 1 base; nucleotides not matched to a gene: 8. Germline CDR1 reads SEHNR; CDR2 reads FQNEAQ (reference sequence). The CDR3 protein is CATRAGGMNTGELFF. For the CDR3, the DNA is TGTGCCACCCGGGCGGGGGGAATGAACACCGGGGAGCTGTTTTTT.